This T cell receptor beta chain comes out of a study of T cell responses to AZD1222 COVID-19 vaccine. Clones were read by immunoSEQ multiplex PCR, and TCRdb kept only the in-frame ones, dropping some. This sample has about 88,000 clones, with 90% found just once. Study-level findings and limits: Regions 160-218 and 743-854 held dominance among vaccine-associated CD4 TCRs, which spanned spike. Spike-specific TCR breadth and depth rose after two AZD1222 doses.

Whether given at about 4 or about 12 weeks, second doses were pooled. For this clone: No antigen is known for it.

The source of this sequence is an adult who received the AZD1222 COVID-19 vaccine. Sequencing used peripheral blood, obtained 28 days after the second AZD1222 dose.

CDR3 protein: CASSQRDPSPNQPQHF. Written as DNA, the CDR3 is TGTGCCAGTAGTCAGCGGGATCCTAGCCCCAATCAGCCCCAGCATTTT. V gene TRBV19 combines with J gene TRBJ1-5; D gene unclear. CDR1 is LNHDA, CDR2 SQIVND, per germline (reference sequence). The CDR3 has 16 amino acids. V lost 5 bases, J lost 3 bases, and 17 bases lay in between.